Following are 22 T cell receptor beta chains from one sample sequenced in a study of beta chain features in type 1 diabetes. All of the isolated RNA was reverse transcribed, so expressed TCRB transcripts were sequenced. Profiling relied on immunoSEQ multiplex PCR, and the TCRdb table lists in-frame clones only, not all of them. Of over 700,000 clones in the sample, 15% to 20% were seen once. Sequenced material: naive CD4+ T cells from blood. These receptors were obtained from a woman under 30 in good health.

The gene calls are TRBV28 and TRBJ2-7, with D perhaps matching TRBD2 (5 bases). CDR3 size: 15 residues. Germline CDR1 MDHEN, CDR2 SYDVKM. V was shortened by 4 bases and J by 4 bases, with 17 bases between the two germline ends. The CDR3 DNA is TGTGCCAGCAGTTCGCCCTCCGGGGATCTTTACGAGCAGTACTTC. Translated, it gives CASSSPSGDLYEQYF.

This clone was seen more than once but under ten times. The rearrangement links TRBV11-2 to TRBJ2-5; a weak D match, TRBD1 (5 bases). The CDR3 is made up of 13 amino acids. The germline V gene has CDR1 SGHAT and CDR2 FQNNGV. Trimming cost V 4 bases and J 5 bases, with 11 bases left between them. The CDR3 loop is CASSSGHRETQYF. CDR3 nucleotide sequence: TGTGCCAGCAGCTCCGGACACCGGGAGACCCAGTACTTC.

The genes are TRBV7-8 and TRBJ2-7; D call uncertain. Germline V CDR1 and CDR2: SGHVS, FQNEAQ. This CDR3 comprises 15 residues. V dropped 2 bases and J dropped 1 base, with 12 bases sitting between them. CDR3 protein: CASSLRRVGSYEQYF. CDR3 DNA sequence: TGTGCCAGCAGCTTAAGACGCGTGGGTTCCTACGAGCAGTACTTC.

In this sample, this clone turned up a few times. V is TRBV28 and J is TRBJ1-2; TRBD1 aligns across 9 bases. Germline loops: CDR1 MDHEN, CDR2 SYDVKM. The CDR3 covers 15 residues. V lost 6 bases to trimming and J lost 3 bases; unmatched junction nucleotides: 8. The CDR3 nucleotides are TGTGCCAGCAGAAATACAGGGGGCGGACACTATGGCTACACCTTC. It is translated as CASRNTGGGHYGYTF.

This clone was recorded a few times. The V gene is TRBV7-2, the J gene TRBJ2-5; 11 positions agree with TRBD2. The J call is uncertain, as TRBJ2-7 better fits the DNA end. The CDR3 sequence is 14 residues long. Germline V lookup: CDR1 SGHTA, CDR2 FQGNSA. Here the CDR3 reads CASSPTSGSVEQYF. CDR3 bases: TGTGCCAGCAGCCCAACTAGCGGGAGTGTCGAGCAGTACTTC.

This clone was found a few times. The CDR3 DNA follows: TGTGCCAGCAGCTTAGACAGGGGGCTTTGGGAGCAGTTCTTC. Amino acids: CASSLDRGLWEQFF. The J gene is TRBJ2-1, the V gene TRBV7-2; 9 positions match TRBD1. Germline V gene lookup returns CDR1 SGHTA and CDR2 FQGNSA. The CDR3 spans 14 residues. V gave up 1 base and J gave up 10 bases; unmatched junction bases: 5.

The table lists this clone with a few counts. The chain carries TRBV29-1 and TRBJ2-6, with 7 bases identical to TRBD1. The CDR3 consists of 16 residues. V gave up 5 bases and J gave up 3 bases; unmatched junction bases: 10. CDR1 and CDR2 (germline): SQVTM, ANQGSEA. This CDR3 is CSVRGQGKVGANVLTF. CDR3 DNA sequence: TGCAGCGTTAGGGGGCAGGGAAAAGTTGGGGCCAACGTCCTGACTTTC.

This clone showed up just a few times. This same CDR3 is encoded by further DNA sequences in the sample. The chain uses TRBV5-6 and TRBJ1-2; no clear D gene. Trimming stripped 0 bases from V and 4 bases from J, with 4 bases between. This CDR3 has 12 amino acids. CDR1 SGHDT and CDR2 YYEEEE come from the germline V gene. CDR3 residues: CASSLAVYGYTF. The CDR3 DNA follows: TGTGCCAGCAGCTTGGCCGTCTATGGCTACACCTTC.

In this sample, this clone turned up a few times. The chain uses TRBV28 and TRBJ1-1; D unclear. Germline-derived CDR1 and CDR2 are MDHEN and SYDVKM. There are 13 residues in the CDR3. V was clipped by 6 bases and J by 5 bases, with 13 bases between them. CDR3 coding DNA: TGTGCCAGCAGCCAACACCAGGCGACTGAAGCTTTCTTT. Encoded protein: CASSQHQATEAFF.

This clone was recorded a few times. The chain combines TRBV5-4 with TRBJ2-1; D unresolved. The CDR3 has 13 amino acids. In germline, CDR1 is SGHNT, CDR2 YYREEE (reference sequence). V was trimmed by 0 bases and J by 8 bases, leaving 9 bases between them. CDR3 protein: CASSLVTGDEQFF. CDR3 sequence (DNA): TGTGCCAGCAGCTTGGTTACTGGGGATGAGCAGTTCTTC.

The chain's CDR3 is CASSESQGYQETQYF. CDR3 nucleotide sequence: TGTGCCAGCAGTGAATCACAGGGGTATCAAGAGACCCAGTACTTC. V usage is TRBV25-1 and J usage is TRBJ2-5, with TRBD1 matching over 7 bases. This CDR3 has 15 residues. Looked up from germline, CDR1 is MGHDK and CDR2 is SYGVNS. Losses at the gene ends were 1 base for V and 2 bases for J; bases not matched to a gene: 4.

This clone was seen a handful of times. Additional DNA sequences in this sample encode the identical CDR3. The V and J genes are TRBV5-1 and TRBJ2-4, with D maybe TRBD1 (6 bases). CDR1 and CDR2 (germline): SGHRS, YFSETQ. The CDR3 loop spans 16 amino acids. Trimming removed 4 bases from V and 8 bases from J, with 22 bases in between. CDR3 DNA sequence: TGCGCCAGCAGCCCAACCTTCAGGGGAAAGGGGGACATTCAGTACTTC. Translating gives CASSPTFRGKGDIQYF. Variable domain in full (rest from reference TRBV5-1 and TRBJ2-4): KAGVTQTPRYLIKTRGQQVTLSCSPISGHRSVSWYQQTPGQGLQFLFEYFSETQRNKGNFPGRFSGRQFSNSRSEMNVSTLELGDSALYLCASSPTFRGKGDIQYFGAGTRLSVL.

J is TRBJ2-5 and V is TRBV7-9; D may be TRBD1 (6 bases). V lost 2 bases and J lost 5, with 12 bases in between. The CDR3 has 14 residues. CDR1 is SEHNR, CDR2 FQNEAQ, per germline (reference sequence). The CDR3: CASSLRGSVETQYF. The CDR3 DNA sequence: TGTGCCAGCAGCTTAAGGGGGTCTGTGGAGACCCAGTACTTC.

On this clone itself: Other nucleotide sequences in the sample specify the same CDR3. V and J are TRBV28 and TRBJ2-1; 7 bases map to TRBD1. Trimming removed 6 bases from V and 6 bases from J; junction bases left unmatched: 5. There are 13 residues in the CDR3. Germline loops: CDR1 MDHEN, CDR2 SYDVKM. The CDR3 loop reads CASRRQGGNEQFF. CDR3 bases: TGTGCCAGCAGAAGACAGGGCGGCAATGAGCAGTTCTTC.

V gene TRBV4-2 combines with J gene TRBJ2-1; the match to TRBD2 covers 8 bases. After removal of 0 bases from V and 4 bases from J, the junction contained 11 bases not matched to a gene. The CDR3 contains 18 residues. Germline loops: CDR1 LGHNA, CDR2 YNFKEQ. The CDR3 reads CASSQEGSGRSSYNEQFF. CDR3 DNA: TGTGCCAGCAGCCAAGAAGGGAGCGGGAGATCCTCATACAATGAGCAGTTCTTC.

This clone was picked up a small number of times. The gene calls are TRBV4-3 and TRBJ2-7; 10 bases line up with TRBD2. The CDR3 has 16 residues. The trim removed 0 bases at V and 1 base at J, leaving 3 bases unmatched. Germline V gives CDR1 LGHNA, CDR2 YSLEER. The CDR3 protein is CASSQEYSGRSYEQYF. CDR3 nucleotides: TGCGCCAGCAGCCAAGAGTATAGCGGGAGGTCCTACGAGCAGTACTTC.

This clone came up a few times. Here the CDR3 DNA reads TGTGCCAGCAGCCAAGATGGGGAGGGGCCGAACACTGAAGCTTTCTTT. It yields the protein CASSQDGEGPNTEAFF. The genes are TRBV4-2 and TRBJ1-1; tentatively, D is TRBD1 (5 bases). Germline V gene lookup returns CDR1 LGHNA and CDR2 YNFKEQ. The CDR3 sequence is 16 residues long. V was trimmed by 0 bases and J by 1 base, leaving 12 bases between them.

This clone was seen only a few times. The rearrangement joins TRBV7-3 to TRBJ2-3; 7 bases are shared with TRBD1. Germline V gene data show CDR1 as SGHTA and CDR2 as FQGTGA. Trimming cost V 5 bases and J 3 bases; bases outside gene matches: 5. The CDR3 totals 14 residues. The CDR3 sequence is CASSASGGTDTQYF. CDR3 DNA: TGTGCCAGCAGCGCGTCAGGGGGAACAGATACGCAGTATTTT.

This chain connects TRBV28 to TRBJ2-1; D is undetermined. The CDR3 is 16 residues long. The germline V gene encodes CDR1 MDHEN and CDR2 SYDVKM. Trimming cost V 6 bases and J 3 bases, with 18 bases left between them. CDR3 DNA sequence: TGTGCCAGCAGACTATCCAGTGCCTCTATCTACAATGAGCAGTTCTTC. Translated, it gives CASRLSSASIYNEQFF.

This clone came up a few times. This rearrangement joins TRBV7-2 to TRBJ1-2; D not certain. Germline V gene lookup returns CDR1 SGHTA and CDR2 FQGNSA. The ends were cut back, 1 base at V and 4 bases at J, with 13 bases in the middle. This CDR3 is 15 amino acids long. The DNA of the CDR3 is TGTGCCAGCAGCTTAGGTGCAAGTAGGACCTATGGCTACACCTTC. Encoded protein: CASSLGASRTYGYTF. Full variable domain (outside the CDR3, taken from reference TRBV7-2 and TRBJ1-2): GAGVSQSPSNKVTEKGKDVELRCDPISGHTALYWYRQSLGQGLEFLIYFQGNSAPDKSGLPSDRFSAERTGGSVSTLTIQRTQQEDSAVYLCASSLGASRTYGYTFGSGTRLTVV.

This clone was seen more than once but under ten times. The chain couples TRBV5-1 to TRBJ2-7; no reliable D call. Germline CDR1 and CDR2: SGHRS and YFSETQ. Trimming removed 3 bases at V and 0 bases at J, with 7 bases between. CDR3 length: 13 residues. CDR3 sequence: CASSWQDSYEQYF. The CDR3 nucleotides are TGCGCCAGCAGCTGGCAGGACTCCTACGAGCAGTACTTC.

This sequence joins TRBV21-1 and TRBJ2-7; the table's D gene call, TRBD1, was not cross checked with the DNA. TRBV21-1 is termed a pseudogene. The CDR3 runs to 19 residues. The CDR3 sequence is CASSNMVWTGPPLFYEQYF. DNA of the CDR3: TGTGCCAGCAGCAATATGGTCTGGACAGGCCCCCCGCTCTTCTACGAGCAGTACTTC.